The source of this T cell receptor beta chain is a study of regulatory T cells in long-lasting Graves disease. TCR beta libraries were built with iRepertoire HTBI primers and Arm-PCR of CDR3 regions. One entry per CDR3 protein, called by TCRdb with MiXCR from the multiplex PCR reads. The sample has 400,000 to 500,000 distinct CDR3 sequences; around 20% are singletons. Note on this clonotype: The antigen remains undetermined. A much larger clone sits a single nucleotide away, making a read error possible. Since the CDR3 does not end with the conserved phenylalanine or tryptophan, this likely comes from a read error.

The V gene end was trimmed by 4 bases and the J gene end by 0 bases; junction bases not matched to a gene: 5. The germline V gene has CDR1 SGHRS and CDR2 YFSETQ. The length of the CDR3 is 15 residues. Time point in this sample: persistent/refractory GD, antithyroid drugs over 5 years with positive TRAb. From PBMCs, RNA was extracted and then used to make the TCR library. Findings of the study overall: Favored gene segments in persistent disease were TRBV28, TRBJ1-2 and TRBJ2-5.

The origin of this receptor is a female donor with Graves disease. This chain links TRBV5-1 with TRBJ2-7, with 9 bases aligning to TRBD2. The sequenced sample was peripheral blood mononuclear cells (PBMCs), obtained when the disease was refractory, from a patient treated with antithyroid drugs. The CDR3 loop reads CASSLDSGSSYEQYS. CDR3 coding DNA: TGCGCCAGCAGCCTTGATAGCGGGAGCTCCTACGAGCAGTACTCC.